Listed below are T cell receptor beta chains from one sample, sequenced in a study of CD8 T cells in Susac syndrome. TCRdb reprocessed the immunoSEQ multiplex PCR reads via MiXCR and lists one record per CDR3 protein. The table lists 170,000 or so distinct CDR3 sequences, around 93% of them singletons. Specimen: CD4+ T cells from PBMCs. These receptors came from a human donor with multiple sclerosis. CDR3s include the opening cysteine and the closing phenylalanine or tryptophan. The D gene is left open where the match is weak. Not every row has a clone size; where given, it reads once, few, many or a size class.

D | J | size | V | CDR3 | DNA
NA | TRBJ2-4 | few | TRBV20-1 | CSASGLAKNIQYF | TGCAGTGCTAGTGGGTTAGCCAAAAACATTCAGTACTTC
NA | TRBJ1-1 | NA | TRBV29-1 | CSVVGTLREVF | TGCAGCGTTGTGGGGACCCTCAGAGAGGTTTTT
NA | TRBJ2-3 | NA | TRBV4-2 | CASSPHIAAPLAQYF | TGTGCCAGCAGCCCCCACATAGCGGCGCCGCTCGCGCAGTATTTT
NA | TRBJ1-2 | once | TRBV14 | CASSQDTNYGYTF | TGTGCCAGCAGCCAGGACACAAACTATGGCTACACCTTC
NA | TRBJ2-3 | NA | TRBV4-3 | CASSQDGQGATQYF | TGCGCCAGCAGCCAAGATGGCCAAGGAGCTACGCAGTATTTT
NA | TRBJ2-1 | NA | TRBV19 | CASSIGSSWASNEQFF | TGTGCCAGTAGTATAGGGTCTAGCTGGGCTTCCAATGAGCAGTTCTTC
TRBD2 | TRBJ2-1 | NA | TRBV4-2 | CASSRNSGSIGEQFF | TGTGCCAGCAGCCGAAATAGCGGGAGCATAGGTGAGCAGTTCTTC
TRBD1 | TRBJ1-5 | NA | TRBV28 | CASSENRGRSNQPQHF | TGTGCCAGCAGTGAAAACAGGGGTAGGAGCAATCAGCCCCAGCATTTT
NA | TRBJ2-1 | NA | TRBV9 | CASSPTPGQRFF | TGTGCCAGCAGCCCTACCCCAGGACAACGGTTCTTC
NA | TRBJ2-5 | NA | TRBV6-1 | CAIQKYQETQYF | TGTGCCATCCAGAAGTACCAAGAGACCCAGTACTTC
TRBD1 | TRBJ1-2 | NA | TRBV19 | CASSTGTGAQQLYGYTF | TGTGCCAGTAGTACCGGGACAGGGGCCCAGCAGCTCTATGGCTACACCTTC
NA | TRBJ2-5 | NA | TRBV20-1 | CSATAPRGLGFQETQYF | TGCAGTGCTACCGCCCCCCGGGGGCTTGGGTTCCAAGAGACCCAGTACTTC
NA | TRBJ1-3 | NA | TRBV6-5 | CASRQSYSGNTIYF | TGTGCCAGCAGACAGAGCTACTCTGGAAACACCATATATTTT
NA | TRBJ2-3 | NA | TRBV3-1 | CASSQSGDTQYF | TGTGCCAGCAGTCAGAGCGGAGATACGCAGTATTTT
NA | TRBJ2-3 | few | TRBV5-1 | CASSLGADTQYF | TGTGCCAGCAGCTTGGGGGCAGATACGCAGTATTTT
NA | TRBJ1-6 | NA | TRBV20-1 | CSARQQNSPLHF | TGCAGTGCTAGGCAACAGAATTCACCCCTCCACTTT
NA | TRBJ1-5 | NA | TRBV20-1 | CSAVGGSYQPQHF | TGCAGTGCCGTCGGGGGCAGCTATCAGCCCCAGCATTTT
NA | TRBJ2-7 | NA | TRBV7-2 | CASSFIGQGYEQYF | TGTGCCAGCAGCTTCATCGGGCAGGGCTACGAGCAGTACTTC
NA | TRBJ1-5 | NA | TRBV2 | CASSEGTGWPQHF | TGTGCCAGCAGTGAAGGTACAGGGTGGCCCCAGCATTTT
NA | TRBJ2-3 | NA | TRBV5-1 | CASSFRPGADTQYF | TGCGCCAGCAGCTTCAGACCGGGGGCAGATACGCAGTATTTT
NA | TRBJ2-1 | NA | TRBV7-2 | CASTQGVLGLNEQFF | TGTGCCAGCACCCAGGGTGTCCTGGGGCTCAATGAGCAGTTCTTC
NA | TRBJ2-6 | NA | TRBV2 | CASSGDSSGANVLTF | TGTGCCAGCAGTGGTGATAGCTCTGGGGCCAACGTCCTGACTTTC